A single sample is the source of the 26 T cell receptor beta chains below, sequenced in a study of PD-1 blockade in classical Hodgkin lymphoma. The sample's time point: newly diagnosed, previously untreated cHL patient sample. Only in-frame clones appear in the TCRdb table, and some are missing; sequencing was by immunoSEQ multiplex PCR. The data contain 25,000 to 30,000 clones, roughly nine tenths of them seen just once; the ten biggest clones take up about 4%. Material for sequencing was peripheral blood mononuclear cells (PBMCs). Every receptor here comes from a human donor with classical Hodgkin lymphoma.

The rearrangement uses TRBV18 and TRBJ2-1; D gene ambiguous. The CDR3 spans 16 residues. Trimming stripped 0 bases from V and 12 bases from J, with 21 bases between. The germline V gene has CDR1 KGHSH and CDR2 LQKENI. This CDR3 is CASSPPSGGFNQVQFF. The CDR3, as DNA: TGTGCCAGCTCACCACCGTCTGGTGGTTTTAATCAGGTGCAGTTCTTC.

The chain links TRBV11-2 to TRBJ2-1; 12 positions agree with TRBD2. The ends lost 8 bases at V and 0 bases at J; junction bases unmatched: 11. The CDR3 contains 18 residues. Germline V lookup: CDR1 SGHAT, CDR2 FQNNGV. The CDR3 region is CASRALAGGGGSYNEQFF. The CDR3 nucleotides are TGTGCCAGCCGAGCCCTAGCGGGAGGGGGGGGCTCCTACAATGAGCAGTTCTTC.

In this sample, this clone turned up a few times. The gene calls are TRBV4-1 and TRBJ2-1; weak D call: TRBD2 (5 bases). Trimming took off 3 bases at V and 10 bases at J, with 10 bases between the two ends. The germline CDR1 and CDR2 sequences are MGHRA and YSYEKL. The CDR3 spans 12 residues. CDR3 DNA sequence: TGCGCCAGCAGCCAGGACTCTCGGGAGCAGTTCTTC. Its translation is CASSQDSREQFF.

The J gene is TRBJ2-5, the V gene TRBV9; 8 nucleotides align to TRBD1. The V gene's germline CDR1 is SGDLS and CDR2 YYNGEE. The CDR3 covers 16 residues. V shed 4 bases and J 4 bases; nucleotides not matched to a gene: 12. Written as DNA, the CDR3 is TGTGCCAGCAGCACATTCTCAGGGGGCTCGGGAGAGACCCAGTACTTC. Amino acid sequence: CASSTFSGGSGETQYF.

The chain combines TRBV7-2 with TRBJ2-4, with a tentative D call TRBD2 (5 bases). Germline CDR1 reads SGHTA; CDR2 reads FQGNSA. V shed 5 bases and J shed 7 bases, with 12 bases lying between them. This CDR3 contains 13 residues. This chain's CDR3 is CASSRPWENIQYF. The CDR3 DNA reads as TGTGCCAGCAGCCGACCCTGGGAGAACATTCAGTACTTC.

V and J are TRBV10-3 and TRBJ2-1; 9 bases line up with TRBD1. This CDR3 contains 12 residues. Germline V gives CDR1 ENHRY, CDR2 SYGVKD. The V segment lost 10 bases and the J segment 7 bases; nucleotides outside the gene matches: 5. Here the CDR3 reads CASRGQGNEQFF. In DNA form, the CDR3 reads TGTGCCAGCCGGGGACAGGGTAATGAGCAGTTCTTC.

The chain recombines TRBV30 with TRBJ1-6; TRBD1 matches 9 bases. V shed 4 bases, J shed 9 bases, and the junction held 4 bases outside the gene matches. The CDR3 covers 13 residues. Germline V gene data show CDR1 as GTSNPN and CDR2 as SVGIG (reference sequence). The CDR3 here is CAWTGQGSSPLHF. In DNA, the CDR3 is TGTGCCTGGACGGGACAGGGTAGTTCACCCCTCCACTTT. Together with reference TRBV30 and TRBJ1-6, the CDR3 gives the full variable domain: SQTIHQWPATLVQPVGSPLSLECTVEGTSNPNLYWYRQAAGRGLQLLFYSVGIGQISSEVPQNLSASRPQDRQFILSSKKLLLSDSGFYLCAWTGQGSSPLHFGNGTRLTVT.

The table lists this clone with a few counts. The gene calls are TRBV18 and TRBJ2-3; 14 bases are shared with TRBD2. V trimming: 6 bases; J trimming: 5 bases; junction bases outside the gene matches: 4. Germline CDR1 reads KGHSH; CDR2 reads LQKENI. The CDR3 length is 15 residues. The CDR3 nucleotides read TGTGCCAGCTCTACGGGACTAGCGGGAGTAGATACGCAGTATTTT. Amino acids: CASSTGLAGVDTQYF. Together with reference TRBV18 and TRBJ2-3, the CDR3 gives the full variable domain: NAGVMQNPRHLVRRRGQEARLRCSPMKGHSHVYWYRQLPEEGLKFMVYLQKENIIDESGMPKERFSAEFPKEGPSILRIQQVVRGDSAAYFCASSTGLAGVDTQYFGPGTRLTVL.

This chain uses TRBV6-5 with TRBJ2-1, with D uncertain. Germline lookup yields CDR1 MNHEY and CDR2 SVGAGI. The CDR3 consists of 12 residues. V lost 2 bases, J lost 5 bases, and 4 bases lay in between. CDR3 DNA: TGTGCCAGCAGTTACCAGGACAATGAGCAGTTCTTC. Amino acid sequence: CASSYQDNEQFF.

This sequence joins TRBV5-1 and TRBJ2-5; TRBD2 agrees at 8 bases. V gave up 5 bases and J gave up 5 bases; unmatched junction bases: 8. The CDR3 sequence is 14 residues long. CDR1 is SGHRS, CDR2 YFSETQ, per germline. The CDR3 DNA is TGCGCCAGCAGGCGGATAGCGGGACTGGAGACCCAGTACTTC. This gives the protein CASRRIAGLETQYF.

The rearrangement joins TRBV29-1 to TRBJ2-2, with TRBD1 as a possible D gene (6 bases). Looked up from germline, CDR1 is SQVTM and CDR2 is ANQGSEA. V was clipped by 6 bases and J by 3 bases, with 20 bases between them. This CDR3 is built from 16 residues. The CDR3 DNA reads TGCAGCGTAATGAAACCCGGGACACAGGACACCGGGGAGCTGTTTTTT. Encoded protein: CSVMKPGTQDTGELFF.

The V gene is TRBV4-3, the J gene TRBJ1-2; no reliable D call. This CDR3 has 15 residues. V lost 0 bases and J 7 bases, leaving 15 bases between the germline ends. CDR1 and CDR2 from the germline V gene are LGHNA and YSLEER. The CDR3 loop reads CASSQDLAQDTGYTF. DNA of the CDR3: TGCGCCAGCAGCCAAGATCTGGCCCAGGATACTGGCTACACCTTC.

V gene TRBV15 combines with J gene TRBJ1-3; 7 nucleotides line up with TRBD1. The CDR3 consists of 17 residues. CDR1 LNHNV and CDR2 YYDKDF come from the germline V gene (reference sequence). J was trimmed by 0 bases and V by 2 bases; bases with no gene match: 7. CDR3 nucleotides: TGTGCCACCAGCAGACATGGGGGACAGAGCTCTGGAAACACCATATATTTT. Protein sequence: CATSRHGGQSSGNTIYF.

The CDR3 DNA follows: TGTGCCAGCACCAAACACGGGGGGCGCGATATTTCGAAGAATGAGCAGTTCTTC. Its translation: CASTKHGGRDISKNEQFF. This chain uses TRBV11-2 with TRBJ2-1; possibly TRBD2 for D (7 bases). Germline CDR1 and CDR2: SGHAT and FQNNGV. With 7 bases removed from V and 7 bases from J, the gap between germline ends came to 29 bases. CDR3 size: 18 residues.

Only a few counts were recorded for this clone. V usage is TRBV18 and J usage is TRBJ2-5; weak D call: TRBD1 (6 bases). Germline-derived CDR1 and CDR2 are KGHSH and LQKENI. V was shortened by 2 bases and J by 4 bases, with 11 bases between the two germline ends. This CDR3 has 14 residues. CDR3 DNA: TGTGCCAGCTCACCATTAGTCAGGGGAGAGACCCAGTACTTC. As protein: CASSPLVRGETQYF.

V and J are TRBV10-3 and TRBJ2-2, with a tentative D call TRBD2 (6 bases). This CDR3 is 14 amino acids long. The V end was cut by 10 bases, the J end by 5 bases, with 17 bases between. CDR1 and CDR2 (germline): ENHRY, SYGVKD. CDR3 nucleotides: TGTGCCACAGCAGCGCAGGGAGGAACCGGGGAGCTGTTTTTT. It codes for CATAAQGGTGELFF.

V and J are TRBV14 and TRBJ2-1; D might be TRBD2 (6 bases). V gave up 3 bases and J gave up 2 bases, with 11 bases separating them. Germline V lookup: CDR1 SGHDN, CDR2 FVKESK. The CDR3 has 15 amino acids. The CDR3 DNA sequence: TGTGCCAGCAGCCAGGCGGGAAAGCCCTACAATGAGCAGTTCTTC. Translation: CASSQAGKPYNEQFF.

V and J are TRBV7-3 and TRBJ2-1; the match to TRBD2 covers 9 bases. CDR1 and CDR2 from the germline V gene are SGHTA and FQGTGA. Germline trimming cut 4 bases from V and 7 bases from J; bases unmatched to any gene: 8. The CDR3 extends over 15 amino acids. CDR3: CASSSKREDKNEQFF. The CDR3 coding sequence is TGTGCCAGCAGCTCCAAGCGGGAGGATAAGAATGAGCAGTTCTTC.

The V and J genes are TRBV5-1 and TRBJ1-2; no clear D gene. CDR1 SGHRS and CDR2 YFSETQ come from the germline V gene. V was trimmed by 0 bases and J by 4 bases, leaving 13 bases between them. The CDR3 sequence is 15 residues long. The chain's CDR3 is CASSLDANRVYGYTF. In nucleotides, the CDR3 is TGCGCCAGCAGCTTGGATGCAAACCGGGTCTATGGCTACACCTTC.

The rearrangement uses TRBV12-2 and TRBJ2-1; the table calls TRBD2, which could not be checked here. TRBV12-2 is assigned pseudogene status. The CDR3 is 14 residues long. The CDR3 DNA follows: TGTGCAAGTCGCCCCGGGACTAGCTACAATGAGCAGTTCTTC. Its translation: CASRPGTSYNEQFF.

The J gene is TRBJ1-2, the V gene TRBV6-1, with a weak D call TRBD1 (5 bases). Germline V gene data show CDR1 as MNHNS and CDR2 as SASEGT. The CDR3 runs to 16 residues. Trimming cost V 2 bases and J 4 bases, with 17 bases left between them. DNA for the CDR3: TGTGCCAGCAGTGAACAGTTCACGGGGCAGCGCTATGGCTACACCTTC. Amino acids: CASSEQFTGQRYGYTF.

The rearrangement uses TRBV7-9 and TRBJ2-5, with D unclear. Germline V gives CDR1 SEHNR, CDR2 FQNEAQ (reference sequence). The germline V and J ends were trimmed by 5 bases and 3 bases, with 4 bases remaining between them. This CDR3 comprises 11 residues. The CDR3 region has the DNA TGTGCCAGCAGCATGGAAGAGACCCAGTACTTC. It specifies CASSMEETQYF.

The chain has TRBV2 and TRBJ1-4; D possibly corresponds to TRBD1 (6 bases). Trimming left V 6 bases short and J 8 bases short, with 13 bases between. CDR1 is SNHLY, CDR2 FYNNEI, per germline. CDR3 length: 13 amino acids. The DNA of the CDR3 is TGTGCCAGCAGATGGGGGGCCGAGGAAAAACTGTTTTTT. It codes for CASRWGAEEKLFF.

This clone occurred a few times. The rearrangement links TRBV28 to TRBJ1-1, with D uncertain. The CDR3 covers 13 residues. Germline V gives CDR1 MDHEN, CDR2 SYDVKM. Deletions cut 6 bases from V and 1 base from J, with 9 bases between. CDR3 sequence: CASSRAQNTEAFF. CDR3 DNA: TGTGCCAGCAGCCGGGCCCAGAACACTGAAGCTTTCTTT.

The chain is built from TRBV9 and TRBJ2-4, with D maybe TRBD2 (6 bases). Trimming pared 0 bases from V and 2 bases from J, leaving 9 bases between. Germline loops: CDR1 SGDLS, CDR2 YYNGEE. The CDR3 extends over 15 amino acids. This chain's CDR3 is CASSVGGGTKNIQYF. The CDR3 DNA sequence: TGTGCCAGCAGCGTAGGAGGAGGGACCAAAAACATTCAGTACTTC.

The chain has TRBV6-5 and TRBJ2-5, with no clear D. Trimming stripped 0 bases from V and 1 base from J, with 9 bases between. The germline CDR1 and CDR2 sequences are MNHEY and SVGAGI. CDR3 length equals 15 residues. The CDR3 DNA is TGTGCCAGCAGTTACTCCTATGGTGCCCAAGAGACCCAGTACTTC. Its translation is CASSYSYGAQETQYF.